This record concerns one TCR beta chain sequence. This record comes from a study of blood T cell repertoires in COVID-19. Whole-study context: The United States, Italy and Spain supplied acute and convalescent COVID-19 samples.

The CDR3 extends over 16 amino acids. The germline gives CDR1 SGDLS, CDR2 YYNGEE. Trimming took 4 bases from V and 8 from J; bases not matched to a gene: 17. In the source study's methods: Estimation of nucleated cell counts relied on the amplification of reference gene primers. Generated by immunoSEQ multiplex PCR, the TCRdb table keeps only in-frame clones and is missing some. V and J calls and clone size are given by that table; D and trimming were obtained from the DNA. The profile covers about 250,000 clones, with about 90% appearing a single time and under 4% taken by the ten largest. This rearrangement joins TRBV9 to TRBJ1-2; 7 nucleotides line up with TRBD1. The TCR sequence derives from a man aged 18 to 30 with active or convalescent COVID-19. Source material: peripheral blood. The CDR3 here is CASSSRGDSLSRGYTF. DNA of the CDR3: TGTGCCAGCAGCTCCAGGGGGGACAGCCTTTCGAGGGGCTACACCTTC.